The 2 T cell receptor beta chains in this list originate from one sample, sequenced in a study of metastatic and nonmetastatic thyroid tumors. TCRdb redid the clone calls on the PCR reads using MiXCR. The data contain about 20,000 clones, roughly 29% of them seen just once; the ten biggest clones take up 13% to 15%. Prior to thyroid surgery, none of the patients had received any treatment. What was sequenced was blood. These receptors all stem from a female donor with papillary thyroid cancer or a benign thyroid nodule (not recorded which). Some clones in this sample may be carry-over from other donors' samples.

This clone was seen only a few times. V usage is TRBV6-1 and J usage is TRBJ2-5; D is perhaps TRBD1 (7 bases). Germline V gene lookup returns CDR1 MNHNS and CDR2 SASEGT. The CDR3 totals 17 residues. V shed 8 bases and J shed 3 bases, with 25 bases lying between them. DNA of the CDR3: TGTGCCAGCGGCGGGAATAGAGGGGGCCGAACCAAAGAGACCCAGTACTTC. Protein sequence: CASGGNRGGRTKETQYF.

The chain couples TRBV4-3 to TRBJ2-2, with D tentatively TRBD2 (5 bases). Looked up from germline, CDR1 is LGHNA and CDR2 is YSLEER. Trimming removed 0 bases from V and 2 bases from J, with 10 bases in between. CDR3 length: 16 residues. In DNA, the CDR3 is TGCGCCAGCAGCCAAGAGCCAGCGGAAAACACCGGGGAGCTGTTTTTT. As protein: CASSQEPAENTGELFF.